These T cell receptor beta chains were read from a single sample in a study of blood T cell repertoires in COVID-19. Generated by immunoSEQ multiplex PCR, the TCRdb table keeps only in-frame clones and is missing some. Of about 250,000 clones detected, approximately 88% appear once; the ten largest clones hold around 6.5%. The sample taken for sequencing was peripheral blood. The receptors were gathered from a woman aged 25 to 39 with COVID-19, enrolled during active disease. CDR3s include the opening cysteine and the closing phenylalanine or tryptophan. Fields, in order: J gene, CDR3 length, V gene, clone size, D gene, CDR3 DNA, CDR3 protein. The D gene is left open where the match is weak. Size is omitted from some rows. Given values are once, few, many or a class for expanded clones.

j_gene: TRBJ2-4
len: 15
v_gene: TRBV4-3
abundance: -
d_gene: -
CDR3nt: TGCGCCAGCAGCCAGGGCTCTAGCGTCGAAAACATTCAGTACTTC
CDR3aa: CASSQGSSVENIQYF

j_gene: TRBJ2-3
len: 16
v_gene: TRBV7-2
abundance: once
d_gene: TRBD2
CDR3nt: TGTGCCAGCAGCTTAGCGGGAGGGGATAGCACAGATACGCAGTATTTT
CDR3aa: CASSLAGGDSTDTQYF

j_gene: TRBJ1-1
len: 15
v_gene: TRBV19
abundance: -
d_gene: -
CDR3nt: TGTGCCAGTAGTCCTCACCGGGGGGCGAGCACTGAAGCTTTCTTT
CDR3aa: CASSPHRGASTEAFF

j_gene: TRBJ1-6
len: 12
v_gene: TRBV2
abundance: -
d_gene: -
CDR3nt: TGTGCCAGCAGATACAGTAATTCACCCCTCCACTTT
CDR3aa: CASRYSNSPLHF

j_gene: TRBJ2-5
len: 14
v_gene: TRBV7-2
abundance: few
d_gene: -
CDR3nt: TGTGCCAGCAGCGCAGAATCTCTTTGGGAGACCCAGTACTTC
CDR3aa: CASSAESLWETQYF

j_gene: TRBJ2-3
len: 14
v_gene: TRBV19
abundance: -
d_gene: TRBD1
CDR3nt: TGTGCCAGTAGTCCAAACAGGGGTCTGGATACGCAGTATTTT
CDR3aa: CASSPNRGLDTQYF

j_gene: TRBJ1-1
len: 11
v_gene: TRBV20-1
abundance: -
d_gene: TRBD1
CDR3nt: TGCAGTGCCCGGGGGGACAGGGAGGGTTTCTTT
CDR3aa: CSARGDREGFF

j_gene: TRBJ2-7
len: 15
v_gene: TRBV7-9
abundance: few
d_gene: -
CDR3nt: TGTGCCAGCAGCTTCGCTACCACAGGGCTTGACGAGCAGTACTTC
CDR3aa: CASSFATTGLDEQYF

j_gene: TRBJ2-7
len: 14
v_gene: TRBV7-9
abundance: once
d_gene: -
CDR3nt: TGTGCCAGCAGCGGGACTTATGAGACCTACGAGCAGTACTTC
CDR3aa: CASSGTYETYEQYF

j_gene: TRBJ2-2
len: 14
v_gene: TRBV1
abundance: -
d_gene: -
CDR3nt: TGCACCAGCAGCCCCACTCAGAACACCGGGGAGCTGTTTTTT
CDR3aa: CTSSPTQNTGELFF

j_gene: TRBJ1-1
len: 15
v_gene: TRBV19
abundance: -
d_gene: -
CDR3nt: TGTGCCAGTAGTATAGATCCCCACGGGAACACTGAAGCTTTCTTT
CDR3aa: CASSIDPHGNTEAFF

j_gene: TRBJ2-2
len: 13
v_gene: TRBV18
abundance: -
d_gene: -
CDR3nt: TGTGCCAGCTCACCCACGGAGGTGGGAGAGCTGTTTTTT
CDR3aa: CASSPTEVGELFF

j_gene: TRBJ1-1
len: 13
v_gene: TRBV27
abundance: once
d_gene: -
CDR3nt: TGTGCCAGCAGACAGGGACCGAACACTGAAGCTTTCTTT
CDR3aa: CASRQGPNTEAFF

j_gene: TRBJ2-7
len: 12
v_gene: TRBV6-5
abundance: -
d_gene: TRBD1
CDR3nt: TGTGCCAGTGGGACAGGCTCCTACGAGCAGTACTTC
CDR3aa: CASGTGSYEQYF

j_gene: TRBJ1-1
len: 17
v_gene: TRBV18
abundance: -
d_gene: TRBD1
CDR3nt: TGTGCCAGCTCACCCAAATCCGACAGGGGGCTGAACACTGAAGCTTTCTTT
CDR3aa: CASSPKSDRGLNTEAFF

j_gene: TRBJ2-3
len: 15
v_gene: TRBV10-1
abundance: -
d_gene: TRBD1
CDR3nt: TGCGCCAGCAGTGAAAGGACAGGGGGGACAGATACGCAGTATTTT
CDR3aa: CASSERTGGTDTQYF

j_gene: TRBJ2-3
len: 13
v_gene: TRBV7-2
abundance: once
d_gene: -
CDR3nt: TGTGCCAGCAGCCAGGGCCCGTTGGATACGCAGTATTTT
CDR3aa: CASSQGPLDTQYF

j_gene: TRBJ2-1
len: 14
v_gene: TRBV5-4
abundance: -
d_gene: TRBD1
CDR3nt: TGTGCCAGCAGCTTTGGAGACAGGGTGAATGAGCAGTTCTTC
CDR3aa: CASSFGDRVNEQFF

j_gene: TRBJ1-3
len: 14
v_gene: TRBV28
abundance: -
d_gene: TRBD1
CDR3nt: TGTGCCAGCAGACCCCGGGACAGGGGAAACACCATATATTTT
CDR3aa: CASRPRDRGNTIYF

j_gene: TRBJ2-2
len: 17
v_gene: TRBV5-4
abundance: -
d_gene: TRBD2
CDR3nt: TGTGCCAGCAGCACCGCTACTAGCGGGAGAGGCCCCGGGGAGCTGTTTTTT
CDR3aa: CASSTATSGRGPGELFF

j_gene: TRBJ1-5
len: 14
v_gene: TRBV19
abundance: -
d_gene: TRBD1
CDR3nt: TGTGCCAGTAGCCTGGGACAGTTCAATCAGCCCCAGCATTTT
CDR3aa: CASSLGQFNQPQHF

j_gene: TRBJ2-5
len: 17
v_gene: TRBV2
abundance: -
d_gene: TRBD1
CDR3nt: TGTGCCAGCAGACTAAGGGCTAAAGGGACAGGGGAAGAGACCCAGTACTTC
CDR3aa: CASRLRAKGTGEETQYF

j_gene: TRBJ2-2
len: 17
v_gene: TRBV7-2
abundance: -
d_gene: -
CDR3nt: TGTGCCAGCAGCTTACAGGGGAACAGGGTAAACACCGGGGAGCTGTTTTTT
CDR3aa: CASSLQGNRVNTGELFF

j_gene: TRBJ1-1
len: 14
v_gene: TRBV27
abundance: -
d_gene: -
CDR3nt: TGTGCCAGCAGTTTAACAGACATAAGGACTGAAGCTTTCTTT
CDR3aa: CASSLTDIRTEAFF

j_gene: TRBJ2-2
len: 15
v_gene: TRBV7-2
abundance: -
d_gene: -
CDR3nt: TGTGCCAGCAGTCTAAATTCGCCGGGGACCGGGGAGCTGTTTTTT
CDR3aa: CASSLNSPGTGELFF

j_gene: TRBJ1-6
len: 15
v_gene: TRBV7-9
abundance: once
d_gene: -
CDR3nt: TGTGCCAGCAGCGAGACCTGGACAGCAAATTCACCCCTCCACTTT
CDR3aa: CASSETWTANSPLHF

j_gene: TRBJ1-1
len: 16
v_gene: TRBV6-6
abundance: -
d_gene: -
CDR3nt: TGTGCCAGCACCTTAAACCCGGGACAAACGAACACTGAAGCTTTCTTT
CDR3aa: CASTLNPGQTNTEAFF

j_gene: TRBJ2-1
len: 20
v_gene: TRBV5-3
abundance: -
d_gene: TRBD1
CDR3nt: TGTGCCAGAAGCTTCGCCCCGTGGGACAGGGTCCTTCACTCCTACAATGAGCAGTTCTTC
CDR3aa: CARSFAPWDRVLHSYNEQFF

j_gene: TRBJ1-1
len: 15
v_gene: TRBV30
abundance: few
d_gene: TRBD1
CDR3nt: TGTGCCTGGAGTGACAGACAGGGATTGAACACTGAAGCTTTCTTT
CDR3aa: CAWSDRQGLNTEAFF

j_gene: TRBJ1-1
len: 12
v_gene: TRBV28
abundance: -
d_gene: TRBD1
CDR3nt: TGTGCCAGCAGTGGGGACAGGGGTGAAGCTTTCTTT
CDR3aa: CASSGDRGEAFF

j_gene: TRBJ1-1
len: 16
v_gene: TRBV6-5
abundance: -
d_gene: -
CDR3nt: TGTGCCAGCAGTTACTCGATCGGACACATGAACACTGAAGCTTTCTTT
CDR3aa: CASSYSIGHMNTEAFF

j_gene: TRBJ2-1
len: 15
v_gene: TRBV7-8
abundance: -
d_gene: -
CDR3nt: TGTGCCAGCAGCTTAGGCGGGACAGCATACAATGAGCAGTTCTTC
CDR3aa: CASSLGGTAYNEQFF

j_gene: TRBJ2-3
len: 18
v_gene: TRBV3-1/TRBV3-2
abundance: -
d_gene: TRBD1
CDR3nt: TGTGCCAGCAGCCAAGATAGTCCCGTGGACAGGGGAACAGATACGCAGTATTTT
CDR3aa: CASSQDSPVDRGTDTQYF

j_gene: TRBJ1-6
len: 12
v_gene: TRBV3-1/TRBV3-2
abundance: -
d_gene: -
CDR3nt: TGTGCCAGCAGCCCCGCCGGGTCACCCCTCCACTTT
CDR3aa: CASSPAGSPLHF

j_gene: TRBJ2-1
len: 14
v_gene: TRBV19
abundance: few
d_gene: -
CDR3nt: TGTGCCAGTAGTATAGGGGGACTTTACAATGAGCAGTTCTTC
CDR3aa: CASSIGGLYNEQFF

j_gene: TRBJ1-2
len: 14
v_gene: TRBV18
abundance: -
d_gene: -
CDR3nt: TGTGCCAGCTCACTACAGAGAGATAACTATGGCTACACCTTC
CDR3aa: CASSLQRDNYGYTF

j_gene: TRBJ1-1
len: 13
v_gene: TRBV29-1
abundance: few
d_gene: -
CDR3nt: TGCAGCGTTGGAAGGGGCATAACTTCTGAAGCTTTCTTT
CDR3aa: CSVGRGITSEAFF

j_gene: TRBJ1-1
len: 14
v_gene: TRBV5-1
abundance: -
d_gene: -
CDR3nt: TGCGCCAGCAGCTTGGGGGCAATCAACACTGAAGCTTTCTTT
CDR3aa: CASSLGAINTEAFF

j_gene: TRBJ2-1
len: 16
v_gene: TRBV27
abundance: once
d_gene: TRBD1
CDR3nt: TGTGCCAGCAGTTTACGCGGACAGGTCCCCTACAATGAGCAGTTCTTC
CDR3aa: CASSLRGQVPYNEQFF

j_gene: TRBJ2-2
len: 15
v_gene: TRBV7-8
abundance: -
d_gene: TRBD2
CDR3nt: TGTGCCAGCAGCGGGACGGGGGGTGAGCCCGGGGAGCTGTTTTTT
CDR3aa: CASSGTGGEPGELFF

j_gene: TRBJ2-1
len: 13
v_gene: TRBV19
abundance: -
d_gene: -
CDR3nt: TGTGCCAGTAGTAGAGGGCCTATCAATGAGCAGTTCTTC
CDR3aa: CASSRGPINEQFF

j_gene: TRBJ1-2
len: 19
v_gene: TRBV6-1
abundance: -
d_gene: -
CDR3nt: TGTGCCAGCAGTGAAGCTCGAATGGGCAAGGACAGACTGCACTATGGCTACACCTTC
CDR3aa: CASSEARMGKDRLHYGYTF

j_gene: TRBJ2-5
len: 17
v_gene: TRBV2
abundance: -
d_gene: TRBD2
CDR3nt: TGTGCCAGCAGTGCAGGGACTAGCGGGACCCCTAGAGAGACCCAGTACTTC
CDR3aa: CASSAGTSGTPRETQYF

j_gene: TRBJ2-2
len: 15
v_gene: TRBV6-5
abundance: -
d_gene: TRBD1
CDR3nt: TGTGCCAGCAGTAGTACAGGGGATTACACCGGGGAGCTGTTTTTT
CDR3aa: CASSSTGDYTGELFF

j_gene: TRBJ1-2
len: 15
v_gene: TRBV6-5
abundance: -
d_gene: TRBD1
CDR3nt: TGTGCCAGCAGTTACAGCGGGACAGGGTCCTATGGCTACACCTTC
CDR3aa: CASSYSGTGSYGYTF

j_gene: TRBJ1-2
len: 15
v_gene: TRBV5-5
abundance: -
d_gene: TRBD1
CDR3nt: TGTGCCAGCAGCACAGACAGGGGGCTTTACTATGGCTACACCTTC
CDR3aa: CASSTDRGLYYGYTF

j_gene: TRBJ1-3
len: 13
v_gene: TRBV30
abundance: -
d_gene: -
CDR3nt: TGTGCCTGGGGCCCTAGCTCTGGAAACACCATATATTTT
CDR3aa: CAWGPSSGNTIYF

j_gene: TRBJ2-7
len: 15
v_gene: TRBV7-2
abundance: -
d_gene: TRBD1
CDR3nt: TGTGCCAGCAGCCCCGGGACAGGGATAGGGTACGAGCAGTACTTC
CDR3aa: CASSPGTGIGYEQYF